This T cell receptor (beta chain) was sequenced in a study of vaccination and CD4 T cells after COVID-19. At the level of the study: A vaccine, either BNT162b2 or mRNA-1273, was given to participants in two doses.

Sequenced with the Oncomine TCR Beta short-read assay was DNA taken from cultured CD4+ T cells. Investigators obtained genomic DNA by extraction from cultured CD4+ T cells. TCRdb re-analysed the PCR reads in MiXCR, keeping a single row per CDR3 protein. The sample holds 10,000 or so distinct CDR3 sequences, over 35% seen once. V was trimmed by 5 bases and J by 5 bases, leaving 10 bases between them. CDR1 and CDR2 (germline): MNHNS, SASEGT. This CDR3 has 14 amino acids. Treatment denoted: approximately 9-day PBMC culture with coronavirus spike peptide pools or control peptides (ViraFEST assay). Samples of CD4+ T cells were obtained from the unexposed donor before the COVID-19 pandemic (2011-2018). Antigen-specific T cells were expanded with peptide pools by ViraFEST, and TCRs were then sequenced. With respect to this clonotype: Its target is not known.

The receptor's source is a human donor in good health. Sample: CD4+ T cells from blood, cultured in vitro. V is TRBV6-1 and J is TRBJ1-6, with D possibly TRBD1 on 6 matching bases. CDR3 region: CASSPGQHNSPLHF. The CDR3 coding sequence is TGTGCCAGCAGTCCCGGACAGCATAATTCACCCCTCCACTTT.